The rows below give T cell receptor beta chains drawn from one sample of a study of blood T cell repertoires in COVID-19. Using immunoSEQ multiplex PCR, the repertoire was profiled, and TCRdb retains in-frame clones only, with some absent. The repertoire holds some 300,000 clones, with about 91% as singletons. The source material was peripheral blood. Source of these receptors: a woman between 25 and 40 years old who had recovered from COVID-19. Both conserved end residues are trimmed from each CDR3. The D gene is left open where the match is weak.

J,D,V,CDR3
TRBJ1-1,TRBD1,TRBV30,AWSKMDRPNTEAF
TRBJ2-5,TRBD2,TRBV7-9,ASSLALLAGGQETQY
TRBJ2-2,NA,TRBV18,ASSPPTRLTGELF
TRBJ2-7,NA,TRBV6-5,ASSLPGGHEQY
TRBJ1-6,TRBD1,TRBV7-2,ASSSRTGSQGSYNSPLH
TRBJ2-7,NA,TRBV6-5,ASSYSSQGPYEQY
TRBJ1-2,NA,TRBV28,ASTFGQGNYGYT
TRBJ1-4,NA,TRBV19,ASSIQASEKLF
TRBJ1-3,NA,TRBV21-1,ASSKEGGSR
TRBJ1-4,NA,TRBV7-2,ASSFGRRDEKLF
TRBJ1-4,TRBD1,TRBV4-2,ASSQHPLGQKNEKLF
TRBJ2-5,NA,TRBV6-2/TRBV6-3,ASSSVEVQETQY
TRBJ1-2,TRBD1,TRBV6-1,ASSDSLQGSNYGYT
TRBJ1-6,NA,TRBV6-2/TRBV6-3,ASSHRDTYNSPLH
TRBJ2-5,TRBD1,TRBV7-3,ASSLGHRGGETQY
TRBJ1-4,NA,TRBV30,AWSGENEKLF
TRBJ1-5,NA,TRBV7-3,ASSLYEDQPQH
TRBJ1-6,NA,TRBV19,ASTVAYNSPLH
TRBJ2-3,TRBD2,TRBV7-8,ASSPGLAGASGDTQY
TRBJ2-5,NA,TRBV4-2,ASSQDGQSYGETQY
TRBJ1-1,NA,TRBV27,ASRRLNTEAF
TRBJ2-3,TRBD1,TRBV24-1,ATSVGQGLHTQY
TRBJ1-2,TRBD1,TRBV28,ASSRTGSNYGYT
TRBJ1-2,TRBD1,TRBV5-5,ASSLAGGHYGYT
TRBJ2-2,NA,TRBV7-6,ASSLNRDTGELF
TRBJ2-1,TRBD2,TRBV5-1,ASSLGVAGAKLGF
TRBJ2-7,TRBD2,TRBV7-9,ASSERDGGAYEQY
TRBJ1-6,TRBD1,TRBV2,ASSVDRAGSPLH
TRBJ1-6,NA,TRBV19,ASSIQGFNSPLH
TRBJ1-6,NA,TRBV4-2,ASSHDPFGGDYNSPLH
TRBJ2-1,TRBD2,TRBV11-2,ASSALAGGNEQF
TRBJ1-1,NA,TRBV6-2/TRBV6-3,ASSSRGTEAF
TRBJ1-2,TRBD1,TRBV3-1/TRBV3-2,ASSGTGGGNYGYT
TRBJ2-1,NA,TRBV19,ASSPRQSSGYNEQF
TRBJ1-2,NA,TRBV15,ATSRDSLLYGYT
TRBJ2-7,NA,TRBV28,ASSGGLREQY
TRBJ1-2,TRBD1,TRBV5-1,ASSSGTGPGGYT
TRBJ2-6,NA,TRBV2,ASSHQGSGANVLT
TRBJ2-7,TRBD1,TRBV2,ASSATRGIYEQY
TRBJ1-2,NA,TRBV7-9,ASSLTDIQNYGYT
TRBJ1-2,NA,TRBV5-6,ASSRDFSLGYGYT
TRBJ2-7,NA,TRBV19,ASSTTTGTGAYEQY